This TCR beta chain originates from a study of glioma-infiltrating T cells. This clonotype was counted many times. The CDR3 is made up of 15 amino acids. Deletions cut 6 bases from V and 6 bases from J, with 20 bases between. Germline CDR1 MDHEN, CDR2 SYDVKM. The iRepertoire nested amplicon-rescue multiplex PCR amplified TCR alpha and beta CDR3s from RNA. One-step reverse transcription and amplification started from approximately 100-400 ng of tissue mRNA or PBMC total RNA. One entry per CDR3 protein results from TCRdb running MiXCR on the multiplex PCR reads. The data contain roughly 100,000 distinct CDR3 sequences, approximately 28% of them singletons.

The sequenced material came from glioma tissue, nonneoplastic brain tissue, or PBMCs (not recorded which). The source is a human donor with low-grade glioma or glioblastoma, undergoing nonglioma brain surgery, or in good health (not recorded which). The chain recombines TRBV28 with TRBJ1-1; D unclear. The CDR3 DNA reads TGTGCCAGCAGGTCCCCAGACTTATCTTTTTCTGAAGCTTTCTTT. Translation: CASRSPDLSFSEAFF.